Listed below are T cell receptor beta chains from one sample, sequenced in a study of technical replicates of blood from several donors. Clones were sequenced by immunoSEQ multiplex PCR, and TCRdb holds only the in-frame ones, with some missing. Of around 72,000 clones in the sample, 95% to 98% were seen once. Sequencing input: T cells isolated from PBMCs. These TCRs come from a human donor in good health. Both conserved end residues are part of each CDR3. Each record gives: V gene, clone size, D gene, J gene, CDR3 protein, CDR3 DNA. A D gene is named only where the DNA matches it firmly. Expanded clones are given a class, and other clones once, few, many or no size at all.

V: TRBV29-1; size: NA; D: TRBD1; J: TRBJ2-7; CDR3: CSVGPGGHDEQYF; DNA: TGCAGCGTTGGGCCAGGGGGCCACGACGAGCAGTACTTC
V: TRBV25-1; size: NA; D: NA; J: TRBJ2-7; CDR3: CASRSTGSYEQYF; DNA: TGTGCCAGCAGATCAACAGGTAGCTACGAGCAGTACTTC
V: TRBV6-6; size: NA; D: NA; J: TRBJ2-7; CDR3: CASSDRPSYEQYF; DNA: TGTGCCAGCTCGGACAGACCTAGCTACGAGCAGTACTTC
V: TRBV5-4; size: NA; D: NA; J: TRBJ2-3; CDR3: CASRPGLSTDTQYF; DNA: TGTGCCAGCAGGCCGGGACTCAGCACAGATACGCAGTATTTT
V: TRBV5-1; size: NA; D: TRBD1; J: TRBJ2-7; CDR3: CASSFLQGAYEQYF; DNA: TGCGCCAGCAGCTTTTTACAGGGGGCCTACGAGCAGTACTTC
V: TRBV19; size: once; D: TRBD1; J: TRBJ2-7; CDR3: CASSSWDRDYEQYF; DNA: TGTGCCAGTAGTAGTTGGGACAGGGACTACGAGCAGTACTTC
V: TRBV27; size: NA; D: NA; J: TRBJ2-1; CDR3: CASSRLASHEQFF; DNA: TGTGCCAGCAGTCGTCTAGCTTCCCATGAGCAGTTCTTC
V: TRBV19; size: NA; D: TRBD1; J: TRBJ2-7; CDR3: CASSMTGYNYEQYF; DNA: TGTGCCAGTAGTATGACAGGGTACAACTACGAGCAGTACTTC
V: TRBV28; size: NA; D: NA; J: TRBJ1-5; CDR3: CASSPGYGNQPQHF; DNA: TGTGCCAGCAGCCCAGGGTATGGCAATCAGCCCCAGCATTTT
V: TRBV6-1; size: NA; D: NA; J: TRBJ2-7; CDR3: CASRPGASYEQYF; DNA: TGTGCCAGCCGCCCGGGAGCCTCCTACGAGCAGTACTTC
V: TRBV5-4; size: NA; D: NA; J: TRBJ2-1; CDR3: CASSLADGASYNEQFF; DNA: TGTGCCAGCAGCTTGGCCGACGGAGCCTCCTACAATGAGCAGTTCTTC
V: TRBV6-5; size: NA; D: NA; J: TRBJ2-7; CDR3: CASSYSGLPSSYEQYF; DNA: TGTGCCAGCAGTTACTCGGGGCTTCCGAGCTCCTACGAGCAGTACTTC
V: TRBV27; size: NA; D: NA; J: TRBJ2-3; CDR3: CASSLIAASTDTQYF; DNA: TGTGCCAGCAGTCTAATAGCGGCTAGCACAGATACGCAGTATTTT
V: TRBV25-1; size: NA; D: NA; J: TRBJ1-5; CDR3: CASSEWRGRPQHF; DNA: TGTGCCAGCAGTGAATGGAGGGGTCGTCCCCAGCATTTT
V: TRBV30; size: NA; D: NA; J: TRBJ2-7; CDR3: CAWSVRGEQYF; DNA: TGTGCCTGGAGTGTACGAGGTGAGCAGTACTTC
V: TRBV4-2; size: NA; D: TRBD1; J: TRBJ2-1; CDR3: CASSRDSSYNEQFF; DNA: TGTGCCAGCAGCCGGGACAGCTCCTACAATGAGCAGTTCTTC
V: TRBV6-6; size: NA; D: NA; J: TRBJ2-1; CDR3: CASSSSPGHQFF; DNA: TGTGCCAGCAGCTCCTCTCCGGGACATCAATTCTTC
V: TRBV5-6; size: NA; D: NA; J: TRBJ1-1; CDR3: CASSLGGPAEAFF; DNA: TGTGCCAGCAGCTTGGGGGGGCCAGCTGAAGCTTTCTTT
V: TRBV6-5; size: NA; D: TRBD1; J: TRBJ2-5; CDR3: CASRTGGWETQYF; DNA: TGTGCCAGCAGAACAGGGGGCTGGGAGACCCAGTACTTC
V: TRBV7-3; size: NA; D: NA; J: TRBJ1-2; CDR3: CASSLGGNGYTF; DNA: TGTGCCAGCAGCTTAGGGGGGAATGGCTACACCTTC
V: TRBV4-3; size: NA; D: TRBD1; J: TRBJ2-5; CDR3: CASSPSRGLETQYF; DNA: TGCGCCAGCAGCCCTTCCAGGGGGCTGGAGACCCAGTACTTC
V: TRBV18; size: NA; D: NA; J: TRBJ2-3; CDR3: CASSPFLTGSDTQYF; DNA: TGTGCCAGCTCACCATTCCTAACGGGTTCAGATACGCAGTATTTT
V: TRBV27; size: NA; D: NA; J: TRBJ2-7; CDR3: CASTPGVGLEQYF; DNA: TGTGCCAGCACCCCCGGAGTGGGGCTCGAGCAGTACTTC
V: TRBV7-7; size: once; D: NA; J: TRBJ2-1; CDR3: CASSLGGVNEQFF; DNA: TGTGCTAGCAGCTTAGGAGGAGTGAATGAGCAGTTCTTC
V: TRBV2; size: NA; D: NA; J: TRBJ2-7; CDR3: CASREGTGEYF; DNA: TGTGCCAGCAGGGAGGGGACCGGGGAGTACTTC
V: TRBV6-6; size: once; D: NA; J: TRBJ2-2; CDR3: CASSTGPGAGELFF; DNA: TGTGCCAGCAGTACTGGTCCGGGAGCCGGGGAGCTGTTTTTT
V: TRBV5-6; size: NA; D: NA; J: TRBJ1-2; CDR3: CASSLGGPGNPGGYTF; DNA: TGTGCCAGCAGCTTGGGCGGCCCAGGGAATCCGGGTGGCTACACCTTC
V: TRBV5-8; size: NA; D: NA; J: TRBJ2-3; CDR3: CASSHLTGSTDTQYF; DNA: TGTGCCAGCAGCCACCTGACGGGAAGCACAGATACGCAGTATTTT
V: TRBV5-4; size: NA; D: NA; J: TRBJ2-7; CDR3: CASSQNSGTPISYEQYF; DNA: TGTGCCAGCAGCCAAAATTCCGGGACTCCTATCTCCTACGAGCAGTACTTC
V: TRBV28; size: NA; D: TRBD2; J: TRBJ2-7; CDR3: CASGTSADYEQYF; DNA: TGTGCCAGCGGGACTAGCGCTGACTACGAGCAGTACTTC